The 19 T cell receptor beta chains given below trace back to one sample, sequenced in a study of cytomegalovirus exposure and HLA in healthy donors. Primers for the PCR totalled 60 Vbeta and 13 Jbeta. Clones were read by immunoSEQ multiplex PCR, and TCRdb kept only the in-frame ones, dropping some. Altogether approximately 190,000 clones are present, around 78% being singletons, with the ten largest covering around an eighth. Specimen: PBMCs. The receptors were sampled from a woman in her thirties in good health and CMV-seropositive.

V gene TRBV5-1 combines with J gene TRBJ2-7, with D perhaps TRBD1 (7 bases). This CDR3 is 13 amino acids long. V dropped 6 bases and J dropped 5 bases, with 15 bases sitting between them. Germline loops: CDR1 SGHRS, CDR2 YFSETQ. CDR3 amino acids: CASMEGAENEQYF. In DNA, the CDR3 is TGCGCCAGCATGGAGGGGGCCGAAAACGAGCAGTACTTC.

The CDR3 DNA follows: TGTGCCAGCAGTGAGACCGGGACAGGGACCTCTGGGGCCAACGTCCTGACTTTC. It codes for CASSETGTGTSGANVLTF. The gene calls are TRBV28 and TRBJ2-6; 9 bases align to TRBD1. This CDR3 has 18 amino acids. J lost 0 bases, V lost 5 bases, and 8 bases had no gene match. Germline CDR1 is MDHEN and CDR2 is SYDVKM. Supplemented by reference TRBV28 and TRBJ2-6, the full variable domain reads DVKVTQSSRYLVKRTGEKVFLECVQDMDHENMFWYRQDPGLGLRLIYFSYDVKMKEKGDIPEGYSVSREKKERFSLILESASTNQTSMYLCASSETGTGTSGANVLTFGAGSRLTVL.

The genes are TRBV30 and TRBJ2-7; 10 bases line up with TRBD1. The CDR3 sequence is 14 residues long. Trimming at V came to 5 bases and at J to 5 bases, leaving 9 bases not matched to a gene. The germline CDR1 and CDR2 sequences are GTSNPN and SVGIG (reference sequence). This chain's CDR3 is CAWVPDRGNNEQYF. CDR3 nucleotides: TGTGCCTGGGTTCCGGACAGGGGGAACAACGAGCAGTACTTC.

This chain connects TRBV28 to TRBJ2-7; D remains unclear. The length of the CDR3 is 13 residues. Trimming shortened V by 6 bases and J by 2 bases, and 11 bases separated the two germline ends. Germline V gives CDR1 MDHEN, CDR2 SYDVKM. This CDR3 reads CASRRGRAYEQYF. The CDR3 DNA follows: TGTGCCAGCAGACGAGGCCGGGCCTACGAGCAGTACTTC.

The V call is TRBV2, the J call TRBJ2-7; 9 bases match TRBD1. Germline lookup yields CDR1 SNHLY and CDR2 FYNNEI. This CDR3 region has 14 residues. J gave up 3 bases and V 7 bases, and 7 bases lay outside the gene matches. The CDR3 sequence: CASKFGTGSYEQYF. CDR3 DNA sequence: TGTGCCAGCAAGTTCGGGACAGGGAGCTACGAGCAGTACTTC.

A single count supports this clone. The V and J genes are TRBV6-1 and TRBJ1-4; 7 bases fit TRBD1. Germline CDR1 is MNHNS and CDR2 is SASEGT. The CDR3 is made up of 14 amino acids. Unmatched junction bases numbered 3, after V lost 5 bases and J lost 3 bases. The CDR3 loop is CASSRQGPNEKLFF. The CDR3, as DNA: TGTGCCAGCAGTCGACAGGGACCTAATGAAAAACTGTTTTTT.

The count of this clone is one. The CDR3 bases are TGTGCCAGTAGACCGTACCTACAGGGCTATAATGAAAAACTGTTTTTT. It encodes CASRPYLQGYNEKLFF. J is TRBJ1-4 and V is TRBV19; tentative D call: TRBD1 (6 bases). V lost 6 bases and J lost 4, with 18 bases in between. Germline V gene sequence: CDR1 LNHDA, CDR2 SQIVND (reference sequence). This CDR3 spans 16 amino acids.

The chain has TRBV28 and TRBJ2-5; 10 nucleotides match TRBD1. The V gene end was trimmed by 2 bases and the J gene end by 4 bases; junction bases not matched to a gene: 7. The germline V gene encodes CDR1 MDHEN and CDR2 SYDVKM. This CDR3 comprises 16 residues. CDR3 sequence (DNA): TGTGCCAGCAGTTTAATAGGCGGGACAGGGGTAGAGACCCAGTACTTC. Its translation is CASSLIGGTGVETQYF.

This chain's CDR3 is CASRRILGGELFF. CDR3 sequence (DNA): TGTGCCAGCAGGAGGATATTGGGCGGGGAGCTGTTTTTT. The rearrangement joins TRBV2 to TRBJ2-2, with unresolved D. V gave up 6 bases and J gave up 7 bases, with 12 bases separating them. CDR1 and CDR2 from the germline V gene are SNHLY and FYNNEI. CDR3 length equals 13 residues.

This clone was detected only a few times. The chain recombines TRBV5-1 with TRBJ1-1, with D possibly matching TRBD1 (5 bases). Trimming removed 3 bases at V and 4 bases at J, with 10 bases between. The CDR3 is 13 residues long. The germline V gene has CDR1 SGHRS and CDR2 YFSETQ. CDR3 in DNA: TGCGCCAGCAGCTGGGGCGGGAGCACTGAAGCTTTCTTT. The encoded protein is CASSWGGSTEAFF.

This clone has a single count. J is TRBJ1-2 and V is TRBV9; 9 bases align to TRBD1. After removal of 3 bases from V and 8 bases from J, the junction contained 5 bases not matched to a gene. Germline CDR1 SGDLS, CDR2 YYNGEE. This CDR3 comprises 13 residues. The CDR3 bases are TGTGCCAGCAGCGCCCGGACAGGGGACGGCTACACCTTC. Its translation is CASSARTGDGYTF.

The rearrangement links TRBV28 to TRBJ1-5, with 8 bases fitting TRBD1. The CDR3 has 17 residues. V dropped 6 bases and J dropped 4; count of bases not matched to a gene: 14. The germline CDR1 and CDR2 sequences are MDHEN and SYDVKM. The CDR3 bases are TGTGCCAGCAGCAATCCAGGGGGCCTCCGGCCTAATCAGCCCCAGCATTTT. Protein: CASSNPGGLRPNQPQHF.

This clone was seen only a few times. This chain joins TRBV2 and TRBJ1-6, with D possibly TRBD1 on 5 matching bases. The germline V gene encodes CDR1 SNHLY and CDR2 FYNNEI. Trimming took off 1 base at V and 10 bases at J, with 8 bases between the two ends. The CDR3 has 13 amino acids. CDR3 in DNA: TGTGCCAGCAGTGAAGAGCAGGGATCACCCCTCCACTTT. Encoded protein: CASSEEQGSPLHF. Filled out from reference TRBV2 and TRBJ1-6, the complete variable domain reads EPEVTQTPSHQVTQMGQEVILRCVPISNHLYFYWYRQILGQKVEFLVSFYNNEISEKSEIFDDQFSVERPDGSNFTLKIRSTKLEDSAMYFCASSEEQGSPLHFGNGTRLTVT.

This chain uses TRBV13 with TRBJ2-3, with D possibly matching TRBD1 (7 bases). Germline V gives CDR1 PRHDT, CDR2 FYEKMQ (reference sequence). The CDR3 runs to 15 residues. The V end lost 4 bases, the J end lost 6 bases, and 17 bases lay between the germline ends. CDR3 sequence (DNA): TGTGCCAGCAGCTCACCGACAGGGAGGAAGGATACGCAGTATTTT. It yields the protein CASSSPTGRKDTQYF.

The CDR3 region has the DNA TGTGCCAGCAGTAACGGAGGATCGGGGAAACTGTTTTTT. Encoded protein: CASSNGGSGKLFF. The gene calls are TRBV6-5 and TRBJ1-4; D is unclear. Trimming pared 5 bases from V and 11 bases from J, leaving 15 bases between. The CDR3 has 13 residues. CDR1 and CDR2 (germline): MNHEY, SVGAGI.

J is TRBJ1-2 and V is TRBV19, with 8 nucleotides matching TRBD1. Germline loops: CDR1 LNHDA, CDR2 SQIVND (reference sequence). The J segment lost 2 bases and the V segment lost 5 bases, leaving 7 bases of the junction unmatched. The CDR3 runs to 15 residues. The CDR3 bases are TGTGCCAGTAGTCTAACACGGACAGGGAACTATGGCTACACCTTC. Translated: CASSLTRTGNYGYTF.

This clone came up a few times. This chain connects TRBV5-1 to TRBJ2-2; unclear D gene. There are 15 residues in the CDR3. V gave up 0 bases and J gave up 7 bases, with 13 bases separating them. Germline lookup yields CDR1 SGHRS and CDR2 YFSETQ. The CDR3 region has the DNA TGCGCCAGCAGCTTGGCGGTTTCGTCTGGCGGGGAGCTGTTTTTT. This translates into CASSLAVSSGGELFF.

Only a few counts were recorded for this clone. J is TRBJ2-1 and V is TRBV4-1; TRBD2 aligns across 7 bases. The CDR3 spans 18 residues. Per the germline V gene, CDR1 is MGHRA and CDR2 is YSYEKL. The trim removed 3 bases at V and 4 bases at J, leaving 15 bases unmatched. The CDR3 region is CASSQMGGLVAVYNEQFF. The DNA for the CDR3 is TGCGCCAGCAGCCAGATGGGAGGGTTGGTAGCGGTGTACAATGAGCAGTTCTTC.

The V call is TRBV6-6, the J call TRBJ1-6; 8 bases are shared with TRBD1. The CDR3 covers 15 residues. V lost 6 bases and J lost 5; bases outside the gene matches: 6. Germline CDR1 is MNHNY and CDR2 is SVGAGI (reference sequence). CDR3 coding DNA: TGTGCCAGCAGCGTAGACAGGGGCCATAATTCACCCCTCCACTTT. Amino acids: CASSVDRGHNSPLHF.